The 32 T cell receptor beta chains presented below share a single source sample, sequenced in a study of T-cell reconstitution after alpha-beta-depleted transplantation in children. As it was prepared, the TCRbeta library received unique molecular identifiers. Each CDR3 protein gets one entry after TCRdb re-called the PCR reads with MiXCR. Of around 680,000 distinct CDR3 sequences detected, 16% appear once; the ten largest clones hold 0.85% to 1.3%. Specimen: PBMCs from the stem cell graft donor, collected from the stem cell graft. The receptors stem from a human donor who donated a stem cell graft to a child with acute myeloid leukemia.

In this sample, this clonotype turned up many times. The CDR3 sequence: CASSPGGGNEKLFF. The CDR3 DNA sequence: TGTGCCAGCTCACCTGGGGGTGGTAATGAAAAACTGTTTTTT. The chain joins TRBV12-3 or TRBV12-4 to TRBJ1-4; D may be TRBD1 (5 bases). V was shortened by 8 bases and J by 4 bases, with 14 bases between the two germline ends. The CDR3 length is 14 residues.

This clonotype was observed a handful of times. This chain links TRBV5-1 with TRBJ2-7; D remains unclear. CDR1 SGHRS and CDR2 YFSETQ come from the germline V gene. The V and J ends lost 0 bases and 2 bases respectively, with 9 bases between them. This CDR3 has 14 amino acids. CDR3 amino acids: CASSLATNTYEQYV. The DNA for the CDR3 is TGCGCCAGCAGCTTGGCGACGAACACCTACGAGCAGTACGTC.

This clonotype was seen more than once but under ten times. The V call is TRBV7-9, the J call TRBJ2-5, with 7 bases fitting TRBD2. Germline CDR1 and CDR2: SEHNR and FQNEAQ (reference sequence). The CDR3 has 15 amino acids. The junction had 12 bases not matched to a gene; V was cut back by 6 bases and J by 5 bases. The CDR3 bases are TGTGCCAGCAGTCCCGGGACTACCGAGGGGGAGACCCAGTACTTC. Residues: CASSPGTTEGETQYF.

This clonotype has a handful of counts. This chain joins TRBV20-1 and TRBJ2-3; D call uncertain. Germline CDR1 is DFQATT and CDR2 is SNEGSKA (reference sequence). Trimming shortened V by 3 bases and J by 2 bases, and 3 bases separated the two germline ends. The CDR3 has 11 amino acids. This CDR3 reads CSASFTDTQYF. The CDR3 DNA is TGCAGTGCTAGTTTCACAGATACGCAGTATTTT.

The V gene is TRBV7-9, the J gene TRBJ2-7; 9 nucleotides line up with TRBD2. The CDR3 has 15 amino acids. The V gene end was trimmed by 5 bases and the J gene end by 2 bases; junction bases not matched to a gene: 7. Germline CDR1 is SEHNR and CDR2 is FQNEAQ (reference sequence). The CDR3 region has the DNA TGTGCCAGCAGCCTACCTAGCGGGGCCGCCTACGAGCAGTACTTC. This codes for CASSLPSGAAYEQYF. The complete variable domain, with remaining parts taken from reference TRBV7-9 and TRBJ2-7, reads DTGVSQNPRHKITKRGQNVTFRCDPISEHNRLYWYRQTLGQGPEFLTYFQNEAQLEKSRLLSDRFSAERPKGSFSTLEIQRTEQGDSAMYLCASSLPSGAAYEQYFGPGTRLTVT.

This clonotype showed up just once. The rearrangement uses TRBV10-3 and TRBJ1-1; the match to TRBD1 covers 11 bases. The CDR3 consists of 18 residues. Germline CDR1 is ENHRY and CDR2 is SYGVKD. The V segment lost 5 bases and the J segment 6 bases; nucleotides outside the gene matches: 17. This chain's CDR3 is CAISSGPGTGGLIAEAFF. DNA for the CDR3: TGTGCCATCAGTTCGGGCCCCGGGACAGGGGGATTGATCGCTGAAGCTTTCTTT.

Many counts were recorded for this clonotype. The chain uses TRBV29-1 and TRBJ2-1; D is undetermined. The V gene's germline CDR1 is SQVTM and CDR2 ANQGSEA. CDR3 length equals 12 residues. Trimming left V 5 bases short and J 4 bases short, with 9 bases between. The CDR3 reads CSVPALYNEQFF. The CDR3 DNA reads TGCAGCGTTCCCGCCCTGTACAATGAGCAGTTCTTC.

Ten or more counts support this clonotype. The chain combines TRBV4-3 with TRBJ2-1; D possibly corresponds to TRBD2 (6 bases). The CDR3 has 16 residues. The V and J ends lost 0 bases and 8 bases respectively, with 17 bases between them. CDR1 is LGHNA and CDR2 is YSLEER in the germline V gene. DNA of the CDR3: TGCGCCAGCAGCCAAGATTCCGGGGGTCCTGGGGATGAGCAGTTCTTC. It specifies CASSQDSGGPGDEQFF.

The rearrangement joins TRBV11-1 to TRBJ1-2, with TRBD1 matching over 9 bases. The length of the CDR3 is 18 residues. In germline, CDR1 is SGHAT, CDR2 FQDESV (reference sequence). Trimming cost V 5 bases and J 2 bases; bases outside gene matches: 15. For the CDR3, the DNA is TGTGCCAGCAGCGAAAGAGGGGACAGGGATGGAGTCAACTATGGCTACACCTTC. Translated: CASSERGDRDGVNYGYTF. Supplemented by reference TRBV11-1 and TRBJ1-2, the full variable domain reads EAEVAQSPRYKITEKSQAVAFWCDPISGHATLYWYRQILGQGPELLVQFQDESVVDDSQLPKDRFSAERLKGVDSTLKIQPAELGDSAMYLCASSERGDRDGVNYGYTFGSGTRLTVV.

This clonotype was seen repeatedly, ten times or more. The rearrangement uses TRBV6-5 and TRBJ1-3; maybe TRBD1 (6 bases). This CDR3 contains 16 residues. Trimming cost V 2 bases and J 4 bases, with 15 bases left between them. CDR1 MNHEY and CDR2 SVGAGI come from the germline V gene. The CDR3 sequence: CASSYAGAGQGNTIYF. The CDR3 DNA is TGTGCCAGCAGTTACGCGGGGGCAGGACAGGGAAACACCATATATTTT.

This clonotype came up a few times. This sequence joins TRBV20-1 and TRBJ2-2; TRBD2 aligns across 10 bases. V lost 0 bases and J lost 4; bases outside the gene matches: 2. CDR1 and CDR2 (germline): DFQATT, SNEGSKA (reference sequence). The CDR3 is 15 amino acids. The CDR3 protein is CSARELAGSTGELFF. CDR3 coding DNA: TGCAGTGCTAGAGAACTAGCGGGGAGCACCGGGGAGCTGTTTTTT.

The chain joins TRBV20-1 to TRBJ2-5, with 8 bases fitting TRBD2. CDR3 length: 15 residues. Germline-derived CDR1 and CDR2 are DFQATT and SNEGSKA (reference sequence). V lost 5 bases to trimming and J lost 0 bases; unmatched junction nucleotides: 8. Here the CDR3 DNA reads TGCAGTGCTCTCCCTCCGGGGGGGAACCAAGAGACCCAGTACTTC. It translates to CSALPPGGNQETQYF.

The table lists this clonotype with many counts. The rearrangement links TRBV29-1 to TRBJ2-5; D is unresolved. Germline CDR1 is SQVTM and CDR2 is ANQGSEA. There are 14 residues in the CDR3. V was shortened by 5 bases and J by 2 bases, with 15 bases between the two germline ends. The CDR3 nucleotides are TGCAGCGTTTCGCCAAGACTGTTGCAAGAGACCCAGTACTTC. It is translated as CSVSPRLLQETQYF.

This clonotype has a handful of counts. V is TRBV5-1 and J is TRBJ2-7; D may be TRBD2 (6 bases). Trimming cost V 0 bases and J 5 bases, with 12 bases left between them. The CDR3 spans 14 residues. Germline CDR1 reads SGHRS; CDR2 reads YFSETQ. CDR3 sequence: CASSLAGAPDEQYF. In DNA, the CDR3 is TGCGCCAGCAGCTTGGCGGGAGCCCCGGACGAGCAGTACTTC.

The genes are TRBV12-3 or TRBV12-4 and TRBJ1-5, with D perhaps matching TRBD1 (5 bases). V lost 5 bases, J lost 2 bases, and 10 bases lay in between. This CDR3 is built from 14 residues. This CDR3 reads CASSGGGGNQPQHF. Here the CDR3 DNA reads TGTGCCAGCAGTGGGGGGGGGGGCAATCAGCCCCAGCATTTT.

In this sample, this clonotype turned up a few times. The gene calls are TRBV9 and TRBJ2-5; D gene ambiguous. The germline V gene has CDR1 SGDLS and CDR2 YYNGEE. Trimming cost V 0 bases and J 0 bases, with 12 bases left between them. The CDR3 sequence is 16 residues long. The CDR3, as DNA: TGTGCCAGCAGCGTAGGACCCCAGTTACACCAAGAGACCCAGTACTTC. It specifies CASSVGPQLHQETQYF.

This clonotype was seen many times. This chain joins TRBV29-1 and TRBJ2-2; unclear D gene. Germline lookup yields CDR1 SQVTM and CDR2 ANQGSEA. The CDR3 is 14 amino acids. The germline V and J ends were trimmed by 7 bases and 0 bases, with 12 bases remaining between them. The CDR3 DNA sequence: TGCAGCGCCAAGAGGCCGTCGAACACCGGGGAGCTGTTTTTT. Translated, it gives CSAKRPSNTGELFF.

This clonotype was seen more than once but under ten times. The V and J genes are TRBV5-1 and TRBJ2-1, with a possible D match to TRBD1 (5 bases). The CDR3 has 14 residues. CDR1 and CDR2 (germline): SGHRS, YFSETQ. Between the trimmed V and J ends, which lost 0 bases and 8 bases, there was a span of 12 bases. CDR3 bases: TGCGCCAGCAGCTTGGCCAGGGTGCAGCATGAGCAGTTCTTC. This translates into CASSLARVQHEQFF.

The rearrangement joins TRBV5-6 to TRBJ2-3, with D possibly TRBD1 on 6 matching bases. Germline CDR1 reads SGHDT; CDR2 reads YYEEEE. The CDR3 has 16 amino acids. V was shortened by 4 bases and J by 4 bases, with 19 bases between the two germline ends. The CDR3 region is CASSPLGAGPPDTQYF. DNA for the CDR3: TGTGCCAGCAGCCCCCTGGGGGCGGGCCCCCCAGATACGCAGTATTTT.

This clonotype appeared many times. The V call is TRBV6-1, the J call TRBJ1-5; the D is unclear. This CDR3 spans 14 amino acids. CDR1 is MNHNS and CDR2 is SASEGT in the germline V gene. The V gene lost 6 bases and the J gene lost 5 bases, with 14 bases spanning the gap. The chain's CDR3 is CASSPRGGDQPQHF. The CDR3, as DNA: TGTGCCAGCAGCCCTCGGGGTGGGGATCAGCCCCAGCATTTT.

Worth noting for this clonotype: This could be a read error, since a much larger clone is one nucleotide away. The chain couples TRBV10-3 to TRBJ2-3; tentatively, D is TRBD1 or TRBD2 (5 bases each). Germline V CDR1 and CDR2: ENHRY, SYGVKD. V was clipped by 10 bases and J by 6 bases, with 8 bases between them. CDR3 size: 10 residues. CDR3 nucleotides: TGTGCCACCAGGGAGGATACGCAGTATTTT. Encoded protein: CATREDTQYF.

This clonotype has only a few counts. CDR3 amino acids: CASSVGWLERNEQYF. DNA of the CDR3: TGTGCCAGCAGCGTCGGATGGTTAGAGAGGAACGAGCAGTACTTC. The chain combines TRBV9 with TRBJ2-7; D remains ambiguous. The CDR3 has 15 amino acids. The V and J ends lost 2 bases and 5 bases respectively, with 17 bases between them. Germline-derived CDR1 and CDR2 are SGDLS and YYNGEE.

In its sample, this clonotype was seen many times. V usage is TRBV29-1 and J usage is TRBJ2-7, with 7 bases that match TRBD1. V lost 4 bases to trimming and J lost 3 bases; unmatched junction nucleotides: 6. CDR1 and CDR2 (germline): SQVTM, ANQGSEA. This CDR3 contains 13 residues. The CDR3 sequence is CSVAWTGFYEQYF. CDR3 in DNA: TGCAGCGTTGCCTGGACAGGATTCTACGAGCAGTACTTC.

The V and J genes are TRBV7-6 and TRBJ1-1; maybe TRBD1 (5 bases). Germline assignment: CDR1 SGHVS and CDR2 FNYEAQ. Trimming took off 0 bases at V and 2 bases at J, with 10 bases between the two ends. The CDR3 runs to 15 residues. The CDR3 coding sequence is TGTGCCAGCAGCTTAGCGGCAGGGAGCAACACTGAAGCTTTCTTT. It is translated as CASSLAAGSNTEAFF.

This clonotype was seen a few times. The gene calls are TRBV4-2 and TRBJ2-6; D is possibly TRBD1 (5 bases). V lost 6 bases, J lost 1 base, and 22 bases lay in between. The CDR3 has 19 residues. Germline V gene sequence: CDR1 LGHNA, CDR2 YNFKEQ. The CDR3 sequence is CASSDGWNNKGSGANVLTF. The CDR3 DNA reads TGTGCCAGCAGTGATGGATGGAACAATAAGGGGTCTGGGGCCAACGTCCTGACTTTC.

The sample holds a few counts of this clonotype. This rearrangement joins TRBV7-2 to TRBJ2-3, with D unclear. CDR3 size: 16 residues. CDR1 and CDR2 from the germline V gene are SGHTA and FQGNSA. Trimming removed 5 bases at V and 0 bases at J, with 15 bases between. The CDR3 bases are TGTGCCAGCAGCATAAGGGTTTTAGGGAGCACAGATACGCAGTATTTT. It encodes CASSIRVLGSTDTQYF.

This clonotype occurred many times. The chain is built from TRBV12-3 or TRBV12-4 and TRBJ2-1; D not certain. CDR3 length: 10 residues. Trimming removed 5 bases at V and 6 bases at J, with 2 bases between. The CDR3 DNA is TGTGCCAGCAGTATCAATGAGCAGTTCTTC. Translated, it gives CASSINEQFF.

This clonotype has a count of ten or more. The DNA of the CDR3 is TGCAGCGTTGAACTAGGGACAATCTATGGCTACACCTTC. As protein: CSVELGTIYGYTF. V and J are TRBV29-1 and TRBJ1-2; tentatively, D is TRBD1 (6 bases). In germline, CDR1 is SQVTM, CDR2 ANQGSEA. The CDR3 spans 13 residues. V was shortened by 2 bases and J by 4 bases, with 11 bases between the two germline ends.

The CDR3 bases are TGTGCCAGCAGCTCGGACGGGAGGGGCTACGAGCAGTACGTC. Protein: CASSSDGRGYEQYV. V and J are TRBV28 and TRBJ2-7, with TRBD2 matching 8 bases. Per germline, CDR1 MDHEN and CDR2 SYDVKM. Germline trimming cut 6 bases from V and 3 bases from J; bases unmatched to any gene: 7. This CDR3 has 14 residues.

This clonotype showed up many times. The chain joins TRBV20-1 to TRBJ2-6; TRBD1 matches at 7 bases. The CDR3 consists of 16 residues. The V gene's germline CDR1 is DFQATT and CDR2 SNEGSKA (reference sequence). Germline trimming cut 4 bases from V and 3 bases from J; bases unmatched to any gene: 9. CDR3 in DNA: TGCAGTGCTACCTACGACAGGGCTAGTGGGGCCAACGTCCTGACTTTC. Residues: CSATYDRASGANVLTF.

The chain combines TRBV18 with TRBJ2-7; a weak D match, TRBD2 (5 bases). This CDR3 is 14 amino acids long. Germline V gives CDR1 KGHSH, CDR2 LQKENI. Trimming cost V 3 bases and J 7 bases, with 16 bases left between them. The DNA of the CDR3 is TGTGCCAGCTCACCGGGCCGGGATGCTCTGGAGCAGTACTTC. Protein: CASSPGRDALEQYF.

In its sample, this clonotype was seen many times. The chain uses TRBV20-1 and TRBJ2-5, with a weak D call TRBD2 (7 bases). The CDR3 has 14 residues. The V end was cut by 6 bases, the J end by 5 bases, with 19 bases between. CDR1 and CDR2 (germline): DFQATT, SNEGSKA (reference sequence). CDR3 region: CSATSGGRGETQYF. In DNA form, the CDR3 reads TGCAGTGCCACGTCCGGGGGGCGAGGGGAGACCCAGTACTTC.